This TCR beta chain was identified in a study of control samples from healthy donors and cancer patients. Only in-frame clones appear in the TCRdb table, and some are missing; sequencing was by immunoSEQ multiplex PCR. This table has over 100,000 clones, around nine tenths appearing once. V lost 4 bases to trimming and J lost 0 bases; unmatched junction nucleotides: 2. The CDR3 extends over 14 amino acids. Germline V gene data show CDR1 as SGHRS and CDR2 as YFSETQ. This sequence was found in a man in his late teens or twenties in good health. V usage is TRBV5-1 and J usage is TRBJ2-5; 8 nucleotides agree with TRBD2. Sequenced input: blood. In DNA, the CDR3 is TGCGCCAGCAGCGGAGCGGGGGACCAAGAGACCCAGTACTTC. Protein: CASSGAGDQETQYF.